A selection of T cell receptor beta chains follows, all from one sample in a study of OX40 agonist ivuxolimab in advanced cancers. Some clones are missing from TCRdb's copy, which holds only in-frame ones; the method was immunoSEQ multiplex PCR. The profile shows 80,000 or so clones, 80% to 95% of them singletons. The input for sequencing was CD4+ or CD8+ T cells sorted from blood, taken in a trial of the OX40 agonist ivuxolimab. The source is an adult with an advanced solid tumor such as melanoma, head and neck, liver or kidney cancer. Each CDR3 is given with its conserved first and last residue. Fields, in order: D gene, clone size, J gene, V gene, CDR3 DNA, CDR3 protein. A D gene is named only where the DNA matches it firmly. Clone size is not always given. Where it is, it says once, few, many or a class for expanded clones.

D: NA; size: NA; J: TRBJ2-1; V: TRBV6-5; DNA: TGTGCCAGCAGTTACGGGGGGAGGTACAATGAGCAGTTCTTC; CDR3: CASSYGGRYNEQFF
D: TRBD1; size: NA; J: TRBJ2-6; V: TRBV18; DNA: TGTGCCAGCTCACGACAGGGTCCCTCTGGGGCCAACGTCCTGACTTTC; CDR3: CASSRQGPSGANVLTF
D: TRBD1; size: NA; J: TRBJ2-7; V: TRBV30; DNA: TGTGCCTGGAGTGTACGAACAGGGGCCTCCGAGCAGTACTTC; CDR3: CAWSVRTGASEQYF
D: TRBD1; size: NA; J: TRBJ2-2; V: TRBV5-4; DNA: TGTGCCAGCAGCGAAGGACAGGACGGGGAGCTGTTTTTT; CDR3: CASSEGQDGELFF
D: NA; size: NA; J: TRBJ1-5; V: TRBV29-1; DNA: TGCAGCGTTGGCCTTGGAGTGGGGGCGACTTATAGCAATCAGCCCCAGCATTTT; CDR3: CSVGLGVGATYSNQPQHF
D: NA; size: NA; J: TRBJ2-4; V: TRBV28; DNA: TGTGCCAGCAGTTTAAGTTGGGGGGACATTCAGTACTTC; CDR3: CASSLSWGDIQYF
D: NA; size: NA; J: TRBJ1-3; V: TRBV29-1; DNA: TGCAGCGTCACCTCTCAGCTGGGGGTCGGAAACACCATATATTTT; CDR3: CSVTSQLGVGNTIYF
D: NA; size: NA; J: TRBJ1-2; V: TRBV28; DNA: TGTGCCAGCAGTTTATTAACACCTTCCTGGGGCTACACCTTC; CDR3: CASSLLTPSWGYTF
D: TRBD1; size: NA; J: TRBJ1-1; V: TRBV28; DNA: TGTGCCAGCAGTTTAAGGGACAGGGGAAAGGCTTTCTTT; CDR3: CASSLRDRGKAFF
D: NA; size: once; J: TRBJ2-7; V: TRBV15; DNA: TGTGCCACCAGCAGACGGGACTCAGAGGCGTACTTC; CDR3: CATSRRDSEAYF
D: NA; size: once; J: TRBJ1-4; V: TRBV4-2; DNA: TGTGCCAGCAGCCAGGAGGAGGTCGGCTCGAATGAAAAACTGTTTTTT; CDR3: CASSQEEVGSNEKLFF
D: TRBD1; size: medium-sized; J: TRBJ2-7; V: TRBV5-4; DNA: TGTGCCAGCAGCTTGGGTAGGTTCACAGGGGATAACTACGAGCAGTACTTC; CDR3: CASSLGRFTGDNYEQYF
D: NA; size: NA; J: TRBJ1-1; V: TRBV11-2; DNA: TGTGCCAGCTCAAAATACCGGGTGATGGGGGGACAAAAGTATTCCTTT; CDR3: CASSKYRVMGGQKYSF
D: NA; size: NA; J: TRBJ2-2; V: TRBV11-2; DNA: TGTGCCAGTCAAACTAGCCCCCGCGCCGGGGAGCTGTTTTTT; CDR3: CASQTSPRAGELFF
D: NA; size: NA; J: TRBJ1-3; V: TRBV19; DNA: TGTGCCAGTAGAGCCTCAGGCCGCTCTGGAAACACCATATATTTT; CDR3: CASRASGRSGNTIYF
D: NA; size: NA; J: TRBJ1-2; V: TRBV5-6; DNA: TGTGCCAGCAGCTCGAGCCGGGACTCCATCCTCTTCTATGGCTACACCTTC; CDR3: CASSSSRDSILFYGYTF
D: NA; size: NA; J: TRBJ1-1; V: TRBV30; DNA: TGTGCCTGGGCAAAGAGGGGGGGCACTGAAGCTTTCTTT; CDR3: CAWAKRGGTEAFF
D: NA; size: NA; J: TRBJ1-1; V: TRBV6-6; DNA: TGTGCCAGCAGTTACTGGGAGAACACTGAAGCTTTCTTT; CDR3: CASSYWENTEAFF
D: NA; size: NA; J: TRBJ1-1; V: TRBV7-2; DNA: TGTGCCAGCAGCTTAATGGGGCCGGGGGACACTGAAGCTTTCTTT; CDR3: CASSLMGPGDTEAFF
D: TRBD1; size: NA; J: TRBJ1-3; V: TRBV2; DNA: TGTGCCAGTCGGACAGGGTACTCTGGAAACACCATATATTTT; CDR3: CASRTGYSGNTIYF
D: TRBD1; size: NA; J: TRBJ1-1; V: TRBV2; DNA: TGTGCCAGCAGTCCACAGACAGGGGGTACTGAAGCTTTCTTT; CDR3: CASSPQTGGTEAFF
D: NA; size: NA; J: TRBJ2-3; V: TRBV10-3; DNA: TGTGCCATCAGTTCCATGCCCGGGACCGAAGGCACAGATACGCAGTATTTT; CDR3: CAISSMPGTEGTDTQYF
D: NA; size: NA; J: TRBJ2-2; V: TRBV9; DNA: TGTGCCAGCAGCGTAGTTGGCAGCGCGAACACCGGGGAGCTGTTTTTT; CDR3: CASSVVGSANTGELFF
D: TRBD2; size: NA; J: TRBJ2-6; V: TRBV19; DNA: TGTGCCAGTAGTATGGGGGGGAGCGCTGGGGCCAACGTCCTGACTTTC; CDR3: CASSMGGSAGANVLTF
D: NA; size: NA; J: TRBJ2-5; V: TRBV11-3; DNA: TGTGCCAGCAGCTTAGATTTAAAGGAGACCCAGTACTTC; CDR3: CASSLDLKETQYF
D: NA; size: NA; J: TRBJ2-1; V: TRBV5-4; DNA: TGTGCCAGCAGCTTGAAACGGGGCTCCTACAATGAGCAGTTCTTC; CDR3: CASSLKRGSYNEQFF
D: TRBD1; size: NA; J: TRBJ2-1; V: TRBV6-6; DNA: TGTGCCAGCACCAGGACAGGGTCAGGTGAGCAGTTCTTC; CDR3: CASTRTGSGEQFF
D: NA; size: NA; J: TRBJ2-6; V: TRBV5-5; DNA: TGTGCCAGCAGCTTGGCGGCCTCTGGGGCCAACGTCCTGACTTTC; CDR3: CASSLAASGANVLTF
D: TRBD2; size: NA; J: TRBJ2-4; V: TRBV4-1; DNA: TGCGCCAGCAGCCAACGGCCCTCCCTCCTAGCGGGGGTCTCCAAAAACATTCAGTACTTC; CDR3: CASSQRPSLLAGVSKNIQYF
D: TRBD1; size: NA; J: TRBJ1-2; V: TRBV10-3; DNA: TGTGCCATCAAGCTAGGACAGGGACCCTATGGCTACACCTTC; CDR3: CAIKLGQGPYGYTF
D: TRBD1; size: NA; J: TRBJ2-7; V: TRBV10-3; DNA: TGTGCCATCAGTGAGCAGGGACAGGGGATAGAGCAGTACTTC; CDR3: CAISEQGQGIEQYF
D: TRBD2; size: NA; J: TRBJ2-5; V: TRBV6-1; DNA: TGTGCCAGCAGGTTCGGGGGGCAAGAGACCCAGTACTTC; CDR3: CASRFGGQETQYF
D: NA; size: NA; J: TRBJ1-1; V: TRBV6-1; DNA: TGTGCCAGCAGAGGACTAATTACTGAAGCTTTCTTT; CDR3: CASRGLITEAFF
D: NA; size: NA; J: TRBJ1-2; V: TRBV5-6; DNA: TGTGCCAGCAGCTTGGACAGGGTCTATGGCTACACCTTC; CDR3: CASSLDRVYGYTF
D: TRBD1; size: NA; J: TRBJ1-1; V: TRBV11-3; DNA: TGTGCCAGCAGCTTATTCGGACAGGGGGACACTGAAGCTTTCTTT; CDR3: CASSLFGQGDTEAFF
D: NA; size: NA; J: TRBJ2-1; V: TRBV19; DNA: TGTGCCAGTAGTATAGATCTAATAGCGAAGTACAATGAGCAGTTCTTC; CDR3: CASSIDLIAKYNEQFF
D: TRBD1; size: NA; J: TRBJ2-3; V: TRBV5-4; DNA: TGTGCCAGCAGCTATGGACGTGACAGGGGCACAGATACGCAGTATTTT; CDR3: CASSYGRDRGTDTQYF
D: NA; size: NA; J: TRBJ2-5; V: TRBV18; DNA: TGTGCCAGCTCACCACGGGAGACCCAGTACTTC; CDR3: CASSPRETQYF
D: NA; size: NA; J: TRBJ1-5; V: TRBV5-1; DNA: TGCGCCAGCAGCTTAGAAGGGGATGATCAGCCCCAGCATTTT; CDR3: CASSLEGDDQPQHF
D: NA; size: NA; J: TRBJ2-7; V: TRBV23-1; DNA: TGCGCCAGCAGTCACCCGAAGAGGGGCTACGAGCAGTACTTC; CDR3: CASSHPKRGYEQYF
D: NA; size: NA; J: TRBJ2-1; V: TRBV11-3; DNA: TGTGCCAGCAGCTTCGGGGGAAGCTCCTACAATGAGCAGTTCTTC; CDR3: CASSFGGSSYNEQFF
D: NA; size: NA; J: TRBJ2-1; V: TRBV19; DNA: TGTGCCAGTAGTATGGGGGGGCTACTGGGAACCTACAATGAGCAGTTCTTC; CDR3: CASSMGGLLGTYNEQFF
D: NA; size: NA; J: TRBJ2-5; V: TRBV7-2; DNA: TGTGCCAGCAGCTTTCAGAAAGACCAAGAGACCCAGTACTTC; CDR3: CASSFQKDQETQYF
D: TRBD1; size: once; J: TRBJ1-4; V: TRBV7-9; DNA: TGTGCCAGCAGCCACAGGGGGCCTAATGAAAAACTGTTTTTT; CDR3: CASSHRGPNEKLFF
D: TRBD2; size: NA; J: TRBJ2-3; V: TRBV7-2; DNA: TGTGCCAGCGGAGCTAGCGGGGGGGCGATAGATACGCAGTATTTT; CDR3: CASGASGGAIDTQYF
D: NA; size: NA; J: TRBJ2-5; V: TRBV6-6; DNA: TGTGCCAGCCACGGACTGGAGGGGGAGACCCAGTACTTC; CDR3: CASHGLEGETQYF
D: NA; size: NA; J: TRBJ2-3; V: TRBV16; DNA: TGTGCCAGCAGCCAATCGAGACAAACCACAGATACGCAGTATTTT; CDR3: CASSQSRQTTDTQYF
D: TRBD1; size: NA; J: TRBJ2-2; V: TRBV2; DNA: TGTGCCAGCAGGGGGGACAGTAACACCGGGGAGCTGTTTTTT; CDR3: CASRGDSNTGELFF
D: NA; size: NA; J: TRBJ2-5; V: TRBV13; DNA: TGTGCCAGCAGCCCGGGCCTTCTTCCTTTACAAGAGACCCAGTACTTC; CDR3: CASSPGLLPLQETQYF
D: TRBD2; size: NA; J: TRBJ2-5; V: TRBV4-3; DNA: TGCGCCAGCAGCCCCAGGGGAGCGGGGGGTAGAGAGACCCAGTACTTC; CDR3: CASSPRGAGGRETQYF
D: TRBD1; size: NA; J: TRBJ2-5; V: TRBV10-1; DNA: TGCGCCAGCAGCTGGACAGGGCAAGAGACCCAGTACTTC; CDR3: CASSWTGQETQYF